This TCR beta chain was captured by sequencing in a study of blood T cell repertoires in COVID-19 (dated by TCRdb to about 2020). Study-wide context: The collaborator samples originated in the United States, Italy and Spain and spanned the acute and convalescent phases of COVID-19. Where available, HLA class I and class II types were obtained from metadata supplied by the sample provider rather than from assay-based typing. The sample metadata nearly always contained a de-identified subject ID, COVID-19 status, age in years and sex. The repertoires were made available in a free public database intended to serve as a resource for research on the immune response to SARS-CoV-2. Subjects who had been exposed to COVID-19, were actively infected with it, or had recovered from it provided the deeply sampled blood TCRbeta repertoires that made up the dataset. The material from the prospective study consisted of cDNA or gDNA derived from T cells, B-cell-depleted T cells, or PBMCs. The samples were drawn from two sources: the first 160 participants of the ongoing ImmuneRACE study, and 1,000 to 1,500 subjects contributed by 6 global collaborators. Study-wide findings and limitations: The quantity of clinical and demographic metadata differed by source and by participant and was supplied without curation.

TCRbeta CDR3 regions were amplified from genomic DNA using the immunoSEQ Assay, a bias-controlled multiplex PCR. The paper's data handling went like this. The number of nucleated cells in each sample was estimated by amplification of reference gene primers within the assay. To quantify the absolute abundance of each unique TCRbeta CDR3 rearrangement, sequence reads were collapsed and filtered. For each sample, productive Simpson clonality was calculated as the square root of Simpson's diversity index over productive rearrangements. Entries here come from immuneACCESS through TCRdb and include only in-frame sequences with V and J called. Some clones fail to appear in such tables; in the studies checked, an unresolved V gene covers under half of the shortfall, and the cause of the remainder is unknown. V and J calls and clone size follow that table, whereas D and trimming were derived from the DNA. In all, the sample holds 60,000 to 75,000 clones, and around 90% of those were seen once. The top ten clones comprise 3.4% of the sample.

One collaborating source in Seattle enrolled patients during active infection and followed them longitudinally through the course of disease. Each collaborating institution followed its own protocols to collect whole blood in K2EDTA tubes. For TCRbeta analysis, collaborators shipped samples as frozen whole blood, isolated PBMCs, or DNA extracted from either of those sample types. Inclusive of the bounding cysteine and phenylalanine, the CDR3 is 16 residues long. The kept DNA is CDR3 alone, 48 bases in frame from the first base. CDR1 and CDR2 (MDHEN, SYDVKM) derive from the germline V gene. Trimming takes 3 bases off V and 3 bases off J; junction bases not matched to a gene: 8. This clone was observed once. It has no known antigen specificity. No base quality information exists; no much larger clone differs at one position.

The rearranged chain carries TRBV28 and TRBJ1-5, with 7 bases aligning to TRBD1. Sequencing input: peripheral blood. The sequence was obtained from a woman aged 50 to 65 with COVID-19, enrolled during active disease. The bases are TGTGCCAGCAGTTTCCCCGACAGGGTCTACAATCAGCCCCAGCATTTT. It specifies CASSFPDRVYNQPQHF.